This T cell receptor beta chain was recorded in a study of cytomegalovirus exposure and HLA in healthy donors. Study as a whole: Caucasian-associated ancestry cluster membership applied to approximately 84% of about 370 genotyped donors.

The study ran its PCR with 60 Vbeta and 13 Jbeta primers. Profiled with immunoSEQ multiplex PCR; TCRdb holds only in-frame clones, not every one. The sample holds under 250,000 clones, 60% to 80% seen once. Germline V gene lookup returns CDR1 SNHLY and CDR2 FYNNEI. The CDR3 loop spans 17 amino acids. The junction had 5 bases not matched to a gene; V was cut back by 1 base and J by 6 bases. The chain combines TRBV2 with TRBJ2-1, with 14 bases lining up with TRBD2. The TCR sequence derives from a male donor in good health and CMV-seronegative. The sample consisted of PBMCs. The CDR3 DNA sequence: TGTGCCAGCAGTGAAGTCGAGGGGACTAGCGGGGGCAATGAGCAGTTCTTC. As protein: CASSEVEGTSGGNEQFF.